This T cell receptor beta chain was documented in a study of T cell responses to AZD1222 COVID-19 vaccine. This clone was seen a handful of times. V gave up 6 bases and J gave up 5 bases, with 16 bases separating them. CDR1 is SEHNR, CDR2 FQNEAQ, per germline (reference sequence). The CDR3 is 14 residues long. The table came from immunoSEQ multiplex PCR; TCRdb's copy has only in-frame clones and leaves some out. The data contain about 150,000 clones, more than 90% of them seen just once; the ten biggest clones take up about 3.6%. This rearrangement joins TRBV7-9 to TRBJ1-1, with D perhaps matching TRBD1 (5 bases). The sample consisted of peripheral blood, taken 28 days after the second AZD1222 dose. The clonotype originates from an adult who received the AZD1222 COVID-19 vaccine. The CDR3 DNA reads TGTGCCAGCAGACCGCCTCCGGGGACGACTGAAGCTTTCTTT. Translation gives CASRPPPGTTEAFF.